This T cell receptor (beta chain) emerged from a study of T cells after yellow fever vaccination. V lost 5 bases, J lost 8 bases, and 12 bases stayed unmatched. The CDR3 is 15 amino acids. Germline CDR1 SGHRS, CDR2 YFSETQ. As regards this clonotype: The antigen remains undetermined.

UMIs were added to TCR cDNA along with a universal primer site when it was made by 5'RACE template switching. TCRdb re-derived calls from the 5' RACE reads in MiXCR, one entry per CDR3 protein. The sample has around 200,000 distinct CDR3 sequences, about 10% seen once; the top ten hold 36%. Overall study findings and caveats: Abundant clonotypes from the bulk population could have been carried over as contaminants into FACS-sorted repertoires. Subsequent to the booster, the majority of primary-vaccination clones reappeared (96% CD4, 85% to 90% CD8). Researchers noted that a small share of clonotypes showed up in both CD4 and CD8 compartments.

The chain combines TRBV5-1 with TRBJ2-1; 8 bases agree with TRBD1. The clonotype was recovered from a man aged 18 to 35 who received the YFV17D yellow fever vaccine. Sequenced here: CD8+ T cells sorted from PBMCs, sampled 15 days after the yellow fever booster vaccination. The CDR3 DNA reads TGCGCCAGCAGTCTAGACAGGGGTGGTGGTGATGAGCAGTTCTTC. As protein: CASSLDRGGGDEQFF. Supplemented by reference TRBV5-1 and TRBJ2-1, the full variable domain reads KAGVTQTPRYLIKTRGQQVTLSCSPISGHRSVSWYQQTPGQGLQFLFEYFSETQRNKGNFPGRFSGRQFSNSRSEMNVSTLELGDSALYLCASSLDRGGGDEQFFGPGTRLTVL.